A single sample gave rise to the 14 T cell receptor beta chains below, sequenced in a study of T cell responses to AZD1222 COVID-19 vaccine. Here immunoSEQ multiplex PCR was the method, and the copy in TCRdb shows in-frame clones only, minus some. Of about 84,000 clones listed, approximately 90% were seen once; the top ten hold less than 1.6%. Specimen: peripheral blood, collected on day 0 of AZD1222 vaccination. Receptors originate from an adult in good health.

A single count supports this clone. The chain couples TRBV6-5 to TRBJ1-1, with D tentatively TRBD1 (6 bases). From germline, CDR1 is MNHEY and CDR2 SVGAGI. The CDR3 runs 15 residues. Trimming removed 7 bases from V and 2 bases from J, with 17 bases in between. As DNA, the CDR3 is TGTGCCAGCATCAAGGGGGGCCAGGTAAACACTGAAGCTTTCTTT. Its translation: CASIKGGQVNTEAFF.

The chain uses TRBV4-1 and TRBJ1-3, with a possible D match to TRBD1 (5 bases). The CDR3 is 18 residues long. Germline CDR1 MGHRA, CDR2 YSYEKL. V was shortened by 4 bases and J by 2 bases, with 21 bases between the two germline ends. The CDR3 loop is CASSPLVRRRGTGNTIYF. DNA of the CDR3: TGCGCCAGCAGCCCTCTAGTCAGGAGGAGGGGAACTGGAAACACCATATATTTT.

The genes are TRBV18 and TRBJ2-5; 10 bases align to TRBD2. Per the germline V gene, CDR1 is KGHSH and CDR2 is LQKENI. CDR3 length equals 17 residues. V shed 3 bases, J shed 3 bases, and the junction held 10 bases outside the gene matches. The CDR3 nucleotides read TGTGCCAGCTCACCCCGGGCTAGCGGGAGTGGGGAAGAGACCCAGTACTTC. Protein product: CASSPRASGSGEETQYF. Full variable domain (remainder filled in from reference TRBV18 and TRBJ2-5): NAGVMQNPRHLVRRRGQEARLRCSPMKGHSHVYWYRQLPEEGLKFMVYLQKENIIDESGMPKERFSAEFPKEGPSILRIQQVVRGDSAAYFCASSPRASGSGEETQYFGPGTRLLVL.

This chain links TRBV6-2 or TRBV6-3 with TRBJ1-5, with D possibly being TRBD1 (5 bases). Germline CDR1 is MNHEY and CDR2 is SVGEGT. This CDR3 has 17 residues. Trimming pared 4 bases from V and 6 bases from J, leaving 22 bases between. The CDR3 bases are TGTGCCAGCAGTTCCCAACGTGGCACAGGAGGGTCTCAGCCCCAGCATTTT. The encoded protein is CASSSQRGTGGSQPQHF.

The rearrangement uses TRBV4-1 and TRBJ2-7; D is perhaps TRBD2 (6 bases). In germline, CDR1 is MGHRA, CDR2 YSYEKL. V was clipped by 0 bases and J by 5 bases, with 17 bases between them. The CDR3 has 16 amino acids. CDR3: CASSQEVASAIDEQYF. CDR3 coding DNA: TGCGCCAGCAGCCAAGAGGTGGCTAGCGCTATAGACGAGCAGTACTTC.

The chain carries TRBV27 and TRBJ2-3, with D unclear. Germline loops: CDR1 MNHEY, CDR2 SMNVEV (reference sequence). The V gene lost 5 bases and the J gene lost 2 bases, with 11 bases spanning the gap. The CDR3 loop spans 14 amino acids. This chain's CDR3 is CASSPPDPTDTQYF. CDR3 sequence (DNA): TGTGCCAGCAGTCCCCCGGACCCCACAGATACGCAGTATTTT.

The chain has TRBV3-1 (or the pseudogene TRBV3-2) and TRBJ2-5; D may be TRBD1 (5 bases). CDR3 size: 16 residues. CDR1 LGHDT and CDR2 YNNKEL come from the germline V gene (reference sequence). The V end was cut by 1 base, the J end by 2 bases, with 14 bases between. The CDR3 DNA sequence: TGTGCCAGCAGCCAAGTTGCGGCAGGGATTCAAGAGACCCAGTACTTC. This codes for CASSQVAAGIQETQYF.

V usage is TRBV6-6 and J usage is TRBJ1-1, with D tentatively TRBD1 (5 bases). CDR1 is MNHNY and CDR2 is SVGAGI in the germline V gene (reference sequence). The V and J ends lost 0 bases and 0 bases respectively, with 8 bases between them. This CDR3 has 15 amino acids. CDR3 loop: CASSYSGVMNTEAFF. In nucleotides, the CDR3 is TGTGCCAGCAGTTACTCGGGGGTTATGAACACTGAAGCTTTCTTT.

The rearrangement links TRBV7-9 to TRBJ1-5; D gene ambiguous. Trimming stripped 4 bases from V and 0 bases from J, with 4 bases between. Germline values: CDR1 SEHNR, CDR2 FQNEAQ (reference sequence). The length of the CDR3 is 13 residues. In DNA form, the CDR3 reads TGTGCCAGCAGCTCCAATAGCAATCAGCCCCAGCATTTT. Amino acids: CASSSNSNQPQHF. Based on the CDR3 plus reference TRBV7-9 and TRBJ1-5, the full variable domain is DTGVSQNPRHKITKRGQNVTFRCDPISEHNRLYWYRQTLGQGPEFLTYFQNEAQLEKSRLLSDRFSAERPKGSFSTLEIQRTEQGDSAMYLCASSSNSNQPQHFGDGTRLSIL.

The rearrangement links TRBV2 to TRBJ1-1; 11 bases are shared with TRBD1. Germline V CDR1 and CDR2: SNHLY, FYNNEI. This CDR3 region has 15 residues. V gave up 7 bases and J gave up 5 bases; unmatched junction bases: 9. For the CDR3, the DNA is TGTGCCAGCATTCCCGGGACAGGGGGTAGGACTGAAGCTTTCTTT. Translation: CASIPGTGGRTEAFF. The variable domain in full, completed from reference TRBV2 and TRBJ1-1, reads EPEVTQTPSHQVTQMGQEVILRCVPISNHLYFYWYRQILGQKVEFLVSFYNNEISEKSEIFDDQFSVERPDGSNFTLKIRSTKLEDSAMYFCASIPGTGGRTEAFFGQGTRLTVV.

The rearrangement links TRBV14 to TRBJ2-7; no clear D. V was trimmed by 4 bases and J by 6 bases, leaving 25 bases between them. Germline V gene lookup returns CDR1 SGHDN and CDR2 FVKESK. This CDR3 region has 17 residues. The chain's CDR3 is CASSPQGWSLKGSEQYF. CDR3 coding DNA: TGTGCCAGCAGCCCCCAAGGTTGGTCCCTGAAGGGAAGCGAGCAGTACTTC.

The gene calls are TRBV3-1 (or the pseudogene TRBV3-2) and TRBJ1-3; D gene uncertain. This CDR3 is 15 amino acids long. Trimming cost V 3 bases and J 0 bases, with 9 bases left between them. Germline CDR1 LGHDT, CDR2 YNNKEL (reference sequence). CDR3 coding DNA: TGTGCCAGCAGCCAGCAGGTGAGCTCTGGAAACACCATATATTTT. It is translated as CASSQQVSSGNTIYF.

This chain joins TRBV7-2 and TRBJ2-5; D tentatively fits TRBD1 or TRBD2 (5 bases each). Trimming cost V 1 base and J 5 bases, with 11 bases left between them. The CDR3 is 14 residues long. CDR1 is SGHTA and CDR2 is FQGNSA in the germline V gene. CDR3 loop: CASSLGGASETQYF. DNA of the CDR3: TGTGCCAGCAGCTTAGGAGGGGCTTCGGAGACCCAGTACTTC.

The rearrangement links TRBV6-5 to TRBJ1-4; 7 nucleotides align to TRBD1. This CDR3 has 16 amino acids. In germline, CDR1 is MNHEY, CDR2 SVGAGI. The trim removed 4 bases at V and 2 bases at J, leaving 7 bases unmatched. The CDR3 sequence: CASSSQQGLTNEKLFF. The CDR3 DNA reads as TGTGCCAGCAGTTCCCAACAGGGGTTGACTAATGAAAAACTGTTTTTT.